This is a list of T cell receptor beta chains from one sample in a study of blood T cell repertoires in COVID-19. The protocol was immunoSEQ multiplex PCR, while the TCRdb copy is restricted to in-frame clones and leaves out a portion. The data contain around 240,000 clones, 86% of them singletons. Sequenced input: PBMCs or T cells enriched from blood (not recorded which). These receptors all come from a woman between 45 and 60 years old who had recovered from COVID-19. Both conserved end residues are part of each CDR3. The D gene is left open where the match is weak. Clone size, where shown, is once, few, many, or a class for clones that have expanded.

CDR3: CASSRGTTYEQYF; DNA: TGTGCCAGCAGCCGCGGGACTACCTACGAGCAGTACTTC; size: NA; J: TRBJ2-7; V: TRBV6-2/TRBV6-3; D: TRBD2
CDR3: CASSFLGGYGTGELFF; DNA: TGTGCCAGCAGCTTTTTAGGAGGATACGGCACCGGGGAGCTGTTTTTT; size: once; J: TRBJ2-2; V: TRBV7-8; D: NA
CDR3: CASSLPGSYEQYF; DNA: TGTGCCAGCAGCTTACCAGGCTCCTACGAGCAGTACTTC; size: NA; J: TRBJ2-7; V: TRBV11-2; D: NA
CDR3: CASSPLLGDMNTEAFF; DNA: TGTGCCAGCTCACCGTTGTTGGGAGACATGAACACTGAAGCTTTCTTT; size: NA; J: TRBJ1-1; V: TRBV18; D: NA
CDR3: CASSQDNLAFF; DNA: TGTGCCAGCAGCCAAGATAATTTGGCTTTCTTT; size: NA; J: TRBJ1-1; V: TRBV14; D: NA
CDR3: CASTETGGINYGYTF; DNA: TGCGCCAGCACCGAGACCGGAGGTATCAACTATGGCTACACCTTC; size: NA; J: TRBJ1-2; V: TRBV5-1; D: NA
CDR3: CASSENVAWSLRRAKNIQYF; DNA: TGTGCCAGCAGTGAAAATGTAGCATGGTCTCTTCGGCGTGCCAAAAACATTCAGTACTTC; size: few; J: TRBJ2-4; V: TRBV6-1; D: NA
CDR3: CASSLWTGGVRETQYF; DNA: TGTGCCAGCAGCCTCTGGACAGGGGGGGTGAGGGAGACCCAGTACTTC; size: NA; J: TRBJ2-5; V: TRBV7-2; D: TRBD1
CDR3: CASSYRGQGRYNEQFF; DNA: TGCGCCAGCAGCTACCGTGGACAGGGTCGGTACAATGAGCAGTTCTTC; size: once; J: TRBJ2-1; V: TRBV5-1; D: TRBD1
CDR3: CASSSGTGGEAGELFF; DNA: TGTGCCAGCAGCTCCGGGACAGGGGGTGAGGCCGGGGAGCTGTTTTTT; size: NA; J: TRBJ2-2; V: TRBV7-9; D: TRBD1
CDR3: CAWSVFAGAGEKLFF; DNA: TGTGCCTGGAGTGTATTCGCGGGGGCGGGTGAAAAACTGTTTTTT; size: NA; J: TRBJ1-4; V: TRBV30; D: NA
CDR3: CASSVGGAGELFF; DNA: TGTGCCAGCAGCGTAGGGGGAGCCGGGGAGCTGTTTTTT; size: NA; J: TRBJ2-2; V: TRBV9; D: NA
CDR3: CASSLVWGDEQFF; DNA: TGTGCCAGCAGCTTGGTTTGGGGAGATGAGCAGTTCTTC; size: NA; J: TRBJ2-1; V: TRBV5-4; D: NA
CDR3: CASGGTGHGYGYTF; DNA: TGTGCCAGCGGTGGGACAGGGCACGGCTATGGCTACACCTTC; size: NA; J: TRBJ1-2; V: TRBV28; D: TRBD1
CDR3: CASSYDRAQPQHF; DNA: TGTGCCAGTAGTTATGACAGGGCCCAGCCCCAGCATTTT; size: once; J: TRBJ1-5; V: TRBV19; D: TRBD1
CDR3: CASSFSSGGAYEQYF; DNA: TGTGCCAGCAGCTTTTCTAGCGGGGGCGCCTACGAGCAGTACTTC; size: NA; J: TRBJ2-7; V: TRBV5-4; D: TRBD2
CDR3: CASSIGGTHNEKLFF; DNA: TGTGCCAGTAGTATAGGGGGGACTCATAATGAAAAACTGTTTTTT; size: NA; J: TRBJ1-4; V: TRBV19; D: NA
CDR3: CAWSADYGEQFF; DNA: TGTGCCTGGAGTGCCGACTACGGTGAGCAGTTCTTC; size: NA; J: TRBJ2-1; V: TRBV30; D: NA
CDR3: CASSRVLANEAFF; DNA: TGTGCCAGCAGCCGCGTATTAGCGAATGAAGCTTTCTTT; size: NA; J: TRBJ1-1; V: TRBV14; D: NA
CDR3: CAVRRDTRFEQYF; DNA: TGTGCCGTTCGCCGGGACACCAGATTCGAGCAGTACTTC; size: NA; J: TRBJ2-7; V: TRBV10-3; D: NA
CDR3: CASSLSLLEVSPLHF; DNA: TGTGCCAGCAGTTTAAGCCTGCTAGAGGTTTCACCCCTCCACTTT; size: NA; J: TRBJ1-6; V: TRBV27; D: NA
CDR3: CASSQGPRQYF; DNA: TGTGCCAGCAGTCAGGGCCCCCGCCAGTACTTC; size: once; J: TRBJ2-7; V: TRBV6-5; D: NA
CDR3: CASSYGQGYQPQHF; DNA: TGTGCCAGCAGTTACGGACAGGGGTATCAGCCCCAGCATTTT; size: NA; J: TRBJ1-5; V: TRBV6-5; D: TRBD1
CDR3: CASSLGTGFDEQFF; DNA: TGCGCCAGCAGCTTGGGAACAGGCTTCGATGAGCAGTTCTTC; size: NA; J: TRBJ2-1; V: TRBV5-1; D: NA
CDR3: CASSSSRAANEKLFF; DNA: TGCGCCAGCAGCTCCTCGAGGGCGGCTAATGAAAAACTGTTTTTT; size: few; J: TRBJ1-4; V: TRBV5-1; D: NA
CDR3: CASRPRGGRALFIETQYF; DNA: TGTGCCAGCAGGCCTCGGGGCGGGAGGGCCCTTTTTATCGAGACCCAGTACTTC; size: NA; J: TRBJ2-5; V: TRBV27; D: TRBD2
CDR3: CASSESMYSNQPQHF; DNA: TGTGCCAGCTCCGAGAGCATGTATAGCAATCAGCCCCAGCATTTT; size: NA; J: TRBJ1-5; V: TRBV6-5; D: NA
CDR3: CASRPLAGLTQETQYF; DNA: TGTGCCAGCAGACCTCTAGCGGGCCTCACACAAGAGACCCAGTACTTC; size: NA; J: TRBJ2-5; V: TRBV7-2; D: TRBD2
CDR3: CASSQGTATGQPQHF; DNA: TGTGCCAGCAGCCAGGGGACAGCGACGGGTCAGCCCCAGCATTTT; size: NA; J: TRBJ1-5; V: TRBV16; D: TRBD1
CDR3: CASSSWPHTEAFF; DNA: TGTGCCAGCAGTTCGTGGCCTCACACTGAAGCTTTCTTT; size: NA; J: TRBJ1-1; V: TRBV12-3/TRBV12-4; D: NA
CDR3: CASSGSPHTGIGSPLHF; DNA: TGTGCCAGCAGTGGGTCCCCCCACACAGGGATAGGTTCACCCCTCCACTTT; size: NA; J: TRBJ1-6; V: TRBV25-1; D: NA
CDR3: CASSPSLKSPYEQYF; DNA: TGTGCCAGCTCACCATCCCTAAAGTCCCCCTACGAGCAGTACTTC; size: NA; J: TRBJ2-7; V: TRBV18; D: NA
CDR3: CASSQGSFRGTDTEAFF; DNA: TGCGCCAGCAGCCAAGGCTCCTTCAGGGGGACTGACACTGAAGCTTTCTTT; size: NA; J: TRBJ1-1; V: TRBV4-3; D: TRBD1
CDR3: CASSHIGGAKYGYTF; DNA: TGTGCCAGCAGCCATATAGGAGGGGCGAAGTATGGCTACACCTTC; size: NA; J: TRBJ1-2; V: TRBV14; D: NA
CDR3: CASKLREVGNTEAFF; DNA: TGTGCCAGCAAGCTTAGGGAGGTTGGGAACACTGAAGCTTTCTTT; size: NA; J: TRBJ1-1; V: TRBV2; D: NA
CDR3: CASSYSGGANQYEQYF; DNA: TGTGCCAGCAGTTACTCCGGCGGTGCAAACCAGTACGAGCAGTACTTC; size: NA; J: TRBJ2-7; V: TRBV6-5; D: NA
CDR3: CASGDSAKNIQYF; DNA: TGTGCCAGCGGGGACAGTGCCAAAAACATTCAGTACTTC; size: NA; J: TRBJ2-4; V: TRBV5-4; D: TRBD1
CDR3: CASTENQDTEAFF; DNA: TGCGCCAGCACCGAGAATCAGGACACTGAAGCTTTCTTT; size: few; J: TRBJ1-1; V: TRBV5-1; D: NA
CDR3: CASSLGGPVSDTQYF; DNA: TGTGCCAGCAGCTTAGGGGGGCCCGTCTCAGATACGCAGTATTTT; size: NA; J: TRBJ2-3; V: TRBV7-2; D: NA
CDR3: CASSDYRGNYGYTF; DNA: TGCGCCAGCAGCGACTACAGGGGGAACTATGGCTACACCTTC; size: NA; J: TRBJ1-2; V: TRBV5-1; D: TRBD1
CDR3: CASSPGDTLNTEAFF; DNA: TGTGCCAGCAGCCCCGGGGACACCCTGAACACTGAAGCTTTCTTT; size: NA; J: TRBJ1-1; V: TRBV11-1; D: NA
CDR3: CASSPQGAPGNTIYF; DNA: TGTGCCAGCAGCCCTCAGGGGGCGCCTGGAAACACCATATATTTT; size: NA; J: TRBJ1-3; V: TRBV11-2; D: TRBD1
CDR3: CASSLATGQGARYEQYF; DNA: TGTGCCAGCTCACTGGCGACAGGACAGGGGGCGCGGTACGAGCAGTACTTC; size: NA; J: TRBJ2-7; V: TRBV18; D: TRBD1
CDR3: CASSPGSRVDTGELFF; DNA: TGCGCCAGCAGCCCCGGCAGCAGGGTTGACACCGGGGAGCTGTTTTTT; size: NA; J: TRBJ2-2; V: TRBV5-1; D: NA
CDR3: CASSLGDFHYEQYF; DNA: TGTGCCAGCAGCTTAGGGGACTTCCACTACGAGCAGTACTTC; size: once; J: TRBJ2-7; V: TRBV7-6; D: NA
CDR3: CASSLAGLAANIQYF; DNA: TGTGCCAGCAGCTTAGCGGGACTAGCGGCAAACATTCAGTACTTC; size: NA; J: TRBJ2-4; V: TRBV7-9; D: TRBD2
CDR3: CASSPLPGQGLDEQFF; DNA: TGTGCCAGCAGCCCCCTCCCGGGACAGGGGTTAGATGAGCAGTTCTTC; size: NA; J: TRBJ2-1; V: TRBV7-6; D: TRBD1
CDR3: CASSVSQGALGYTF; DNA: TGTGCCAGCAGTGTCTCCCAGGGGGCGCTTGGCTACACCTTC; size: NA; J: TRBJ1-2; V: TRBV7-2; D: TRBD1
CDR3: CASSQRQGEVGYNEQFF; DNA: TGCGCCAGCAGCCAGAGACAGGGGGAGGTCGGGTACAATGAGCAGTTCTTC; size: NA; J: TRBJ2-1; V: TRBV4-1; D: TRBD1
CDR3: CASSQAGGRETQYF; DNA: TGCGCCAGCAGCCAAGCTGGCGGGAGGGAGACCCAGTACTTC; size: once; J: TRBJ2-5; V: TRBV4-3; D: TRBD2
CDR3: CASSQGVGDWNTEAFF; DNA: TGCGCCAGCAGCCAAGGGGTGGGGGACTGGAACACTGAAGCTTTCTTT; size: NA; J: TRBJ1-1; V: TRBV4-1; D: NA
CDR3: CASSQGVLAGAIFPYEQYF; DNA: TGTGCCAGCAGCCAAGGGGTCTTAGCGGGAGCAATCTTCCCCTACGAGCAGTACTTC; size: NA; J: TRBJ2-7; V: TRBV14; D: TRBD2
CDR3: CASSLLGSGPSTYEQYF; DNA: TGTGCCAGCAGCTTATTGGGGAGTGGTCCCTCAACGTACGAGCAGTACTTC; size: NA; J: TRBJ2-7; V: TRBV7-9; D: NA
CDR3: CAWSVGVRTEAFF; DNA: TGTGCCTGGAGTGTAGGGGTGAGGACTGAAGCTTTCTTT; size: NA; J: TRBJ1-1; V: TRBV30; D: NA
CDR3: CASSQDLIQAGWNTEAFF; DNA: TGTGCCAGCAGCCAAGACCTCATCCAGGCCGGCTGGAACACTGAAGCTTTCTTT; size: NA; J: TRBJ1-1; V: TRBV3-1/TRBV3-2; D: NA